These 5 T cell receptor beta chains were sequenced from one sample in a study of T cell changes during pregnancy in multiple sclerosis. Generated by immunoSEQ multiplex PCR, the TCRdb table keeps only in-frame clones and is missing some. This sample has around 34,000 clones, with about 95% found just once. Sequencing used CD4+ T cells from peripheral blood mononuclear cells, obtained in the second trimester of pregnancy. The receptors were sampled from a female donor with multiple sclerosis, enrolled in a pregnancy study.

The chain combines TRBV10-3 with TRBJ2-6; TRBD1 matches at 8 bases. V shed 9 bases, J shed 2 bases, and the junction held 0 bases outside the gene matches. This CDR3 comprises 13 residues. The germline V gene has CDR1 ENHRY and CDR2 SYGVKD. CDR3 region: CAIQGAGANVLTF. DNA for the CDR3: TGTGCCATACAGGGGGCTGGGGCCAACGTCCTGACTTTC.

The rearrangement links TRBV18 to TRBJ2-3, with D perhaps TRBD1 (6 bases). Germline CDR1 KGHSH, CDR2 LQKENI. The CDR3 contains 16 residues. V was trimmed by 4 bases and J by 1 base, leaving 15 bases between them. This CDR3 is CASSRPQGLGTDTQYF. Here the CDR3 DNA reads TGTGCCAGCTCACGACCGCAGGGGCTCGGCACAGATACGCAGTATTTT. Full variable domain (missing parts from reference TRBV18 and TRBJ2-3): NAGVMQNPRHLVRRRGQEARLRCSPMKGHSHVYWYRQLPEEGLKFMVYLQKENIIDESGMPKERFSAEFPKEGPSILRIQQVVRGDSAAYFCASSRPQGLGTDTQYFGPGTRLTVL.

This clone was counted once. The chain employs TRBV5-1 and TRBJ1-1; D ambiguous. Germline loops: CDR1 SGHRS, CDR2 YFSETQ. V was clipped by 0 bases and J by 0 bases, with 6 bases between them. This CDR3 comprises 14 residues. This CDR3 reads CASSLDRVNTEAFF. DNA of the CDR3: TGCGCCAGCAGCTTGGACAGAGTGAACACTGAAGCTTTCTTT. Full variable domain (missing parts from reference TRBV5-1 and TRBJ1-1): KAGVTQTPRYLIKTRGQQVTLSCSPISGHRSVSWYQQTPGQGLQFLFEYFSETQRNKGNFPGRFSGRQFSNSRSEMNVSTLELGDSALYLCASSLDRVNTEAFFGQGTRLTVV.

The CDR3 is CASSKTLTSYNEQFF. The CDR3, as DNA: TGTGCCAGCAGCAAGACACTTACTTCTTACAATGAGCAGTTCTTC. The genes are TRBV7-2 and TRBJ2-1; D uncertain. With 5 bases removed from V and 4 bases from J, the gap between germline ends came to 15 bases. CDR1 is SGHTA and CDR2 is FQGNSA in the germline V gene. The CDR3 has 15 residues.

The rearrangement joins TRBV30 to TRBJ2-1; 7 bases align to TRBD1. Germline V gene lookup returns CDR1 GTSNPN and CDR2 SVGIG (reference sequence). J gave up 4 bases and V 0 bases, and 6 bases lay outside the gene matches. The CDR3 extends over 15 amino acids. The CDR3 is CAWSVRQGNYNEQFF. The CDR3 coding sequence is TGTGCCTGGAGTGTTAGACAGGGAAATTACAATGAGCAGTTCTTC.